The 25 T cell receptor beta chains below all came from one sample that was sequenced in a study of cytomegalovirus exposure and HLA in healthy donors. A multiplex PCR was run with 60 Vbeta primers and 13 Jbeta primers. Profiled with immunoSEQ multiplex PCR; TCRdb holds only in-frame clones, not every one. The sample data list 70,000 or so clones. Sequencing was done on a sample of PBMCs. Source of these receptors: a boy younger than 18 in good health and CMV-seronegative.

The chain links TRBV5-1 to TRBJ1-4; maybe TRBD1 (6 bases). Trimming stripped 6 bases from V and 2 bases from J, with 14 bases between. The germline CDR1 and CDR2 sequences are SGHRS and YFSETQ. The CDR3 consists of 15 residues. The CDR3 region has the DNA TGCGCCAGCACCCTCGAGGGGGTGACTAATGAAAAACTGTTTTTT. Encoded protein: CASTLEGVTNEKLFF. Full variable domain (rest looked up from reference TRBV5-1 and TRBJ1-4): KAGVTQTPRYLIKTRGQQVTLSCSPISGHRSVSWYQQTPGQGLQFLFEYFSETQRNKGNFPGRFSGRQFSNSRSEMNVSTLELGDSALYLCASTLEGVTNEKLFFGSGTQLSVL.

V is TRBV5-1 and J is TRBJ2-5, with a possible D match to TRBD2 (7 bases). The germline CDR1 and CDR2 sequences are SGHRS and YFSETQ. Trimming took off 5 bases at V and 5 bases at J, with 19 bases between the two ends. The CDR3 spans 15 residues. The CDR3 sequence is CASSLRGGLRETQYF. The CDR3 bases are TGCGCCAGCAGTCTGCGCGGGGGCCTTCGGGAGACCCAGTACTTC. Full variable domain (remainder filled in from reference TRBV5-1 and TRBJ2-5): KAGVTQTPRYLIKTRGQQVTLSCSPISGHRSVSWYQQTPGQGLQFLFEYFSETQRNKGNFPGRFSGRQFSNSRSEMNVSTLELGDSALYLCASSLRGGLRETQYFGPGTRLLVL.

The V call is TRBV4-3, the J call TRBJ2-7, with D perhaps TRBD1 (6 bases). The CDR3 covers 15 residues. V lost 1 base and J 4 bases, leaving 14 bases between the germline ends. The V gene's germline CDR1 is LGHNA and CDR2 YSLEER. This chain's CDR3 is CASSQGELGAYEQYF. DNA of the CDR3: TGCGCCAGCAGCCAAGGAGAACTGGGGGCTTACGAGCAGTACTTC.

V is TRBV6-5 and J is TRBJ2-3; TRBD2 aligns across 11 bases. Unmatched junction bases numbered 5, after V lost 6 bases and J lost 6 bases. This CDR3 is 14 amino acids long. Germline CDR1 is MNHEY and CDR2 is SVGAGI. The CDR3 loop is CASRRLAGIDTQYF. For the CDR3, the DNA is TGTGCCAGCAGAAGACTAGCGGGGATTGATACGCAGTATTTT.

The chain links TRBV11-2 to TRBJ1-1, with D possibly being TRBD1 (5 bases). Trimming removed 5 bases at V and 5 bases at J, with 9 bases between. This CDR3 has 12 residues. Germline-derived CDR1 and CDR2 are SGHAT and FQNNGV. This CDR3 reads CASSPGGTEAFF. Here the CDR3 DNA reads TGTGCCAGCAGCCCGGGGGGAACTGAAGCTTTCTTT.

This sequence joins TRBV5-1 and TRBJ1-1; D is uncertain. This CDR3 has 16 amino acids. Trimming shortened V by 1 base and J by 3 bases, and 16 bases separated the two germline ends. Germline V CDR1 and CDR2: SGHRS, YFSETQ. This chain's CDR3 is CASSLMQNEAYTEAFF. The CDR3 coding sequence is TGCGCCAGCAGCTTGATGCAAAATGAGGCGTACACTGAAGCTTTCTTT.

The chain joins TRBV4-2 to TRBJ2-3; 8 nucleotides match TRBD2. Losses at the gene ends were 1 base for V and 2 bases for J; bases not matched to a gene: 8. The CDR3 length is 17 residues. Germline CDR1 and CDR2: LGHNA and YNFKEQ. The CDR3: CASSQATAGGSTDTQYF. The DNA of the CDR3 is TGTGCCAGCAGCCAAGCGACCGCGGGGGGTTCCACAGATACGCAGTATTTT.

The chain's CDR3 is CASSQDKGQLSSGNTIYF. The CDR3 DNA follows: TGCGCCAGCAGCCAAGACAAGGGACAGTTGAGCTCTGGAAACACCATATATTTT. The chain joins TRBV4-1 to TRBJ1-3; 7 bases fit TRBD1. V was pared by 0 bases and J by 0 bases, with 8 bases of the junction left unmatched. The CDR3 sequence is 18 residues long. CDR1 and CDR2 from the germline V gene are MGHRA and YSYEKL.

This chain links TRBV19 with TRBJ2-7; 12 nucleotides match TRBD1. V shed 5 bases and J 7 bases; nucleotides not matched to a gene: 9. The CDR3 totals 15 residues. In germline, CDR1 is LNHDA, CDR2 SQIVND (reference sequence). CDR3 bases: TGTGCCAGTAGTGTCACCGGGACAGGGGGCGCAGAGCAGTACTTC. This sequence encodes CASSVTGTGGAEQYF.

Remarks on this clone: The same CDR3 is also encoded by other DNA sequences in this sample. CDR3 nucleotide sequence: TGTGCCAGCAGAAGGACTAGCGGGGCCTACGAGCAGTACTTC. Protein sequence: CASRRTSGAYEQYF. The V and J genes are TRBV27 and TRBJ2-7, with TRBD2 matching 12 bases. The CDR3 spans 14 residues. J lost 2 bases, V lost 6 bases, and 2 bases had no gene match. Germline V gene lookup returns CDR1 MNHEY and CDR2 SMNVEV (reference sequence).

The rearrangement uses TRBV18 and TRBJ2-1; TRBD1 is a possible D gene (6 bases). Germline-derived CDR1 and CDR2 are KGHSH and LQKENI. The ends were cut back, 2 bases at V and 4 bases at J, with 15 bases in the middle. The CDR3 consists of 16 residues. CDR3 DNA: TGTGCCAGCTCACCATTTACAGGGCGCGATTACAATGAGCAGTTCTTC. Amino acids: CASSPFTGRDYNEQFF.

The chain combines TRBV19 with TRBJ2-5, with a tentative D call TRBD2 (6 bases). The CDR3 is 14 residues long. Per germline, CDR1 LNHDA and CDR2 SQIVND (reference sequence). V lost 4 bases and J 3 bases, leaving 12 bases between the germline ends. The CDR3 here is CASSTSTRKETQYF. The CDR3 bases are TGTGCCAGTAGTACGTCGACTAGGAAAGAGACCCAGTACTTC.

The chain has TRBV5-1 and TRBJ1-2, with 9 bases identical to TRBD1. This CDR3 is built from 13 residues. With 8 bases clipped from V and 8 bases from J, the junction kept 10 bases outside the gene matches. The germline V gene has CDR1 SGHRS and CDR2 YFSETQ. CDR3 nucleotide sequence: TGCGCCAGTTCCGGGACAGGGTATTCAGGCTACACCTTC. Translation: CASSGTGYSGYTF.

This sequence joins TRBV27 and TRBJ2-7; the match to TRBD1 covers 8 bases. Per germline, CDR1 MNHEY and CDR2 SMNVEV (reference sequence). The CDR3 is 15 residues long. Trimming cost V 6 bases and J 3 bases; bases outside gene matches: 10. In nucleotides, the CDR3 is TGTGCCAGCAGCATAGGGACAGGACATTTCTACGAGCAGTACTTC. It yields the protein CASSIGTGHFYEQYF.

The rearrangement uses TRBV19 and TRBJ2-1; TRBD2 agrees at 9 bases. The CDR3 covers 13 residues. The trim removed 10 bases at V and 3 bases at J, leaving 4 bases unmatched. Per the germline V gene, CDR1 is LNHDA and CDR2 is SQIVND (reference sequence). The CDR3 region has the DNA TGTGCCACGACTAGCGGTTTCTACAATGAGCAGTTCTTC. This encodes CATTSGFYNEQFF.

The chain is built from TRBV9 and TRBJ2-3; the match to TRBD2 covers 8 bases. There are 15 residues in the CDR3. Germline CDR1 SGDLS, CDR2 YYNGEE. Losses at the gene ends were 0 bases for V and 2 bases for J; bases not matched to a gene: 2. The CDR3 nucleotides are TGTGCCAGCAGCGTAGGCGGGGGGTACACAGATACGCAGTATTTT. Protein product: CASSVGGGYTDTQYF.

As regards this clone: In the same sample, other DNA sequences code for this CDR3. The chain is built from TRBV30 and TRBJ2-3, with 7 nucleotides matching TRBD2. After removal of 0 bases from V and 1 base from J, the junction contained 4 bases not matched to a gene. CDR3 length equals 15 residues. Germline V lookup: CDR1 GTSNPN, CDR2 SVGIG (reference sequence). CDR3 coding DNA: TGTGCCTGGAGTGTATTGGGAGGGGGCACAGATACGCAGTATTTT. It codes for CAWSVLGGGTDTQYF.

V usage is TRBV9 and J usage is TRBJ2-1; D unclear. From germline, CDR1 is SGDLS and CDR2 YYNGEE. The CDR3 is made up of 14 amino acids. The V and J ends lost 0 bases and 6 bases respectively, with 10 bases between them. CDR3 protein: CASSVEPRGNEQFF. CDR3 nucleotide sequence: TGTGCCAGCAGCGTAGAGCCTAGAGGCAATGAGCAGTTCTTC.

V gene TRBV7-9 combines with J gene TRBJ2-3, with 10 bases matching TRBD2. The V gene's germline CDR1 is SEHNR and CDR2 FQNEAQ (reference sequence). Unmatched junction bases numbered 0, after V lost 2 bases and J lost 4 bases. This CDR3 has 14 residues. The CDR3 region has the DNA TGTGCCAGCAGCTTACTAGCGGGAGCAGATACGCAGTATTTT. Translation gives CASSLLAGADTQYF.

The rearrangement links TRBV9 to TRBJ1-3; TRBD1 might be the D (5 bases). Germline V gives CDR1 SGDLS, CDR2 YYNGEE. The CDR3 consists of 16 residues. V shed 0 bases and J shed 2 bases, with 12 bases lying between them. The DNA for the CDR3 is TGTGCCAGCAGCGTAGATCCGGGGGGAACTGGAAACACCATATATTTT. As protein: CASSVDPGGTGNTIYF.

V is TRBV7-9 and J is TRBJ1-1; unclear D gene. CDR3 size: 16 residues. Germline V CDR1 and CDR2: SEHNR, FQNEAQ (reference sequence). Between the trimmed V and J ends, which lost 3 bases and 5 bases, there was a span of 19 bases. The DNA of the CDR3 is TGTGCCAGCAGCTTCCGGAGGGCGTCTAGGAATACTGAAGCTTTCTTT. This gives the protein CASSFRRASRNTEAFF.

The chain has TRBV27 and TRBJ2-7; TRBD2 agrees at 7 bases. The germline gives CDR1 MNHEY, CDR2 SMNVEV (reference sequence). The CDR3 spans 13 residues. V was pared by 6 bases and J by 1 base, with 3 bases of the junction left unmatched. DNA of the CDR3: TGTGCCAGCAGGGGGAGGGAATCCTACGAGCAGTACTTC. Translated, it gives CASRGRESYEQYF.

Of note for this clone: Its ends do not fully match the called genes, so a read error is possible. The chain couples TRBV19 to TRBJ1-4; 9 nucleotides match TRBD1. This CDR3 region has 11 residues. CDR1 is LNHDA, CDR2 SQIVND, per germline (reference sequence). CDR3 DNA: TGTGCCAGTAGTTCGGGACAGGGTGAGGTTTTT. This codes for CASSSGQGEVF. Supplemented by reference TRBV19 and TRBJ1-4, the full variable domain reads DGGITQSPKYLFRKEGQNVTLSCEQNLNHDAMYWYRQDPGQGLRLIYYSQIVNDFQKGDIAEGYSVSREKKESFPLTVTSAQKNPTAFYLCASSSGQGEVFGSGTQLSVL.

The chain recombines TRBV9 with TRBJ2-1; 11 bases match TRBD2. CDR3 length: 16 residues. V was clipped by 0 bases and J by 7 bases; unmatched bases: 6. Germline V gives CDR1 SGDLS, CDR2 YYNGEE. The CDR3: CASSVVGSGRVNEQFF. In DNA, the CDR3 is TGTGCCAGCAGCGTAGTCGGTAGCGGGAGGGTTAATGAGCAGTTCTTC. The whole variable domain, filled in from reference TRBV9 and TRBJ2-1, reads DSGVTQTPKHLITATGQRVTLRCSPRSGDLSVYWYQQSLDQGLQFLIQYYNGEERAKGNILERFSAQQFPDLHSELNLSSLELGDSALYFCASSVVGSGRVNEQFFGPGTRLTVL.

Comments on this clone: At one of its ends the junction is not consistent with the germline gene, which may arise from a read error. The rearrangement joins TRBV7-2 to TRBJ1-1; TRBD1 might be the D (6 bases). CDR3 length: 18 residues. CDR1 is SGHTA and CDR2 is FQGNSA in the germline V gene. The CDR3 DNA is TGTGCCAGCAGCGTAGCTTTCCCCGGGACAAGGCAGAACACTGAAGCTTTCTTT. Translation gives CASSVAFPGTRQNTEAFF.